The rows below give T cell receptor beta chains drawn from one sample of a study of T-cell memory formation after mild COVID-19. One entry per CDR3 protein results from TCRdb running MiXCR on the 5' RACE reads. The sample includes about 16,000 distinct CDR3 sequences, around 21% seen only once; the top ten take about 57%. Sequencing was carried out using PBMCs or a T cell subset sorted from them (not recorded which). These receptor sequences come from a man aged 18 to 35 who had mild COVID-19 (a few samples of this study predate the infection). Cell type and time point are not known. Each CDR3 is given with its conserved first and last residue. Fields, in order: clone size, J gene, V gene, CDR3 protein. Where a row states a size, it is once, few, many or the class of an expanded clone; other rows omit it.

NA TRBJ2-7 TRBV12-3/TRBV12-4 CASSLFSTGVAPEQYF
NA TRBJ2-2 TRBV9 CASSAGTVGELFF
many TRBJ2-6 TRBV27 CASSHPVGANVLTF
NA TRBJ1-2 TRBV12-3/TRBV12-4 CASSYPGQGVGGYTF
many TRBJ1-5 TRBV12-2 CASRSLTKGAQPQHF
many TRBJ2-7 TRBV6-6 CASSYSFGRGRAYEQYF
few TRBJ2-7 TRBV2 CASRNGGEQYF
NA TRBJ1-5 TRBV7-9 CASSGTGKGRPQHF
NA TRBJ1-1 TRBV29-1 CSVEDSWNTEAFF
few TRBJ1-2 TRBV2 CASSEPEGYTF
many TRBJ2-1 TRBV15 CATSREGGGAFEQFF
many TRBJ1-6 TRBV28 CASSLVLNSPLHF
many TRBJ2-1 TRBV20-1 CSARLAAYNEQFF
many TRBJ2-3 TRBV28 CASSLGRGADTQYF
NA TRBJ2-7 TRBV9 CASSERQGSYEQYF
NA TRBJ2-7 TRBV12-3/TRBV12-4 CASSLGVISYEQYF
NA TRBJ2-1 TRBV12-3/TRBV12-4 CASRTRGNEQFF
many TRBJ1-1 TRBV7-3 CASSLQGPYTEAFF
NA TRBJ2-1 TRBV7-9 CASSFSGGNYNEQFF
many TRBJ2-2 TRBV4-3 CASSPHPGGAYTGELFF
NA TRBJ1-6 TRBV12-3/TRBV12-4 CASSGQGLRYSPLHF
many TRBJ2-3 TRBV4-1 CASSQTLDSTDTQYF
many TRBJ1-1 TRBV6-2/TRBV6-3 CASRGEGGLEAFF
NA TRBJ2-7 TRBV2 CASSTWGAGRQYF
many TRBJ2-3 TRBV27 CASSSDSSTDTQYF
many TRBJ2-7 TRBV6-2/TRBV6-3 CASSYSFFQTNKNYEQYF
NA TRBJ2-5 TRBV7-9 CASSNPGETQYF
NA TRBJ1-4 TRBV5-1 CASSLAPYQDNEKLFF
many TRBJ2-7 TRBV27 CASSLGRASYEQYF
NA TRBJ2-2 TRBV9 CASSILRGTGELFF
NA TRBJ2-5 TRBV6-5 CASSSLSIGQGKETQYF
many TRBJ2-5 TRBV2 CASTSGGPKTQYF
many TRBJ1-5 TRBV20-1 CSAKHSNQPQHF
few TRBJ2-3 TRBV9 CASSVVGTSGNGDTQYF